Shown below are 8 T cell receptor beta chains from a single sample sequenced in a study of cytomegalovirus exposure and HLA in healthy donors. 60 Vbeta and 13 Jbeta primers were used in PCR. Here immunoSEQ multiplex PCR was the method, and the copy in TCRdb shows in-frame clones only, minus some. The repertoire consists of 130,000 or so clones, with about three quarters occurring once and the leading ten covering about 3.4%. Sequenced sample: PBMCs. The receptors here all came from a man aged 25-45 years in good health and CMV-seronegative.

The table lists this clone with a few counts. The same CDR3 arises from other DNA sequences in this sample as well. The chain is built from TRBV6-6 and TRBJ1-6; 9 nucleotides agree with TRBD1. V dropped 0 bases and J dropped 9; count of bases not matched to a gene: 3. The germline V gene has CDR1 MNHNY and CDR2 SVGAGI (reference sequence). This CDR3 spans 15 amino acids. CDR3 nucleotide sequence: TGTGCCAGCAGTTACTCTGACAGGGGGTCTTCACCCCTCCACTTT. This codes for CASSYSDRGSSPLHF.

The J gene is TRBJ1-1, the V gene TRBV5-1, with 7 bases identical to TRBD1. Trimming cost V 4 bases and J 2 bases; bases outside gene matches: 8. Germline values: CDR1 SGHRS, CDR2 YFSETQ. This CDR3 has 15 amino acids. CDR3 sequence reads: CASSGRDSLNTEAFF. DNA for the CDR3: TGCGCCAGCAGCGGACGGGACAGTTTAAACACTGAAGCTTTCTTT.

V gene TRBV5-1 combines with J gene TRBJ2-1; tentative D call: TRBD2 (6 bases). CDR1 and CDR2 from the germline V gene are SGHRS and YFSETQ. V was trimmed by 0 bases and J by 6 bases, leaving 10 bases between them. The CDR3 is made up of 14 amino acids. The CDR3 region has the DNA TGCGCCAGCAGCTTGGGGTCGGGACTCAATGAGCAGTTCTTC. As protein: CASSLGSGLNEQFF. The full variable domain, rest sourced from reference TRBV5-1 and TRBJ2-1, is KAGVTQTPRYLIKTRGQQVTLSCSPISGHRSVSWYQQTPGQGLQFLFEYFSETQRNKGNFPGRFSGRQFSNSRSEMNVSTLELGDSALYLCASSLGSGLNEQFFGPGTRLTVL.

The V and J genes are TRBV6-1 and TRBJ2-5; 9 bases fit TRBD1. This CDR3 region has 14 residues. Germline loops: CDR1 MNHNS, CDR2 SASEGT. V shed 4 bases, J shed 4 bases, and the junction held 4 bases outside the gene matches. The chain's CDR3 is CASSVTGGRETQYF. As DNA, the CDR3 is TGTGCCAGCAGTGTGACAGGGGGGAGAGAGACCCAGTACTTC.

The chain links TRBV11-3 to TRBJ2-2; 7 positions agree with TRBD1. Looked up from germline, CDR1 is SGHNT and CDR2 is YENEEA. The length of the CDR3 is 15 residues. V trimming: 4 bases; J trimming: 6 bases; junction bases outside the gene matches: 8. The CDR3 coding sequence is TGTGCCAGCAGCTCCCAATTCCAGGGGGCCGGGGAGCTGTTTTTT. Amino acids: CASSSQFQGAGELFF.

The chain is built from TRBV4-3 and TRBJ2-3; TRBD2 aligns across 8 bases. Germline V gives CDR1 LGHNA, CDR2 YSLEER. The CDR3 extends over 14 amino acids. After removal of 0 bases from V and 10 bases from J, the junction contained 6 bases not matched to a gene. CDR3 sequence reads: CASSQDTGGPSQYF. The CDR3 nucleotides are TGCGCCAGCAGCCAAGATACGGGGGGGCCCTCGCAGTATTTT.

The chain carries TRBV5-6 and TRBJ2-7; D gene uncertain. CDR1 and CDR2 (germline): SGHDT, YYEEEE. V lost 0 bases and J 5 bases, leaving 12 bases between the germline ends. CDR3 length equals 14 residues. The CDR3 sequence is CASSLGAVSDEQYF. The CDR3 DNA is TGTGCCAGCAGCTTGGGGGCAGTATCCGACGAGCAGTACTTC.

In this sample, this clone turned up once. This chain uses TRBV6-5 with TRBJ2-1; the match to TRBD2 covers 8 bases. Germline V gene lookup returns CDR1 MNHEY and CDR2 SVGAGI. The CDR3 spans 15 residues. V lost 6 bases and J lost 7; bases outside the gene matches: 11. The CDR3 DNA is TGTGCCAGCAGAACTAGCGGCTTGCTGGGGAATGAGCAGTTCTTC. Its protein is CASRTSGLLGNEQFF.